What follows are 16 T cell receptor beta chains derived from one specimen sequenced in a study of T cell responses to AZD1222 COVID-19 vaccine. Only in-frame clones appear in the TCRdb table, and some are missing; sequencing was by immunoSEQ multiplex PCR. The sample contains around 130,000 clones, about nine tenths of which appear only once. The sample in question was peripheral blood, obtained 28 days after the second dose of the MenACWY control vaccine. Receptor source: an adult who received the MenACWY meningococcal vaccine as a control.

The rearrangement joins TRBV6-5 to TRBJ2-3; 7 nucleotides match TRBD2. The CDR3 sequence is 15 residues long. Germline V gene sequence: CDR1 MNHEY, CDR2 SVGAGI. V shed 6 bases, J shed 0 bases, and the junction held 6 bases outside the gene matches. CDR3 DNA sequence: TGTGCCAGCAGGAGACTAGCCGGGAGCACAGATACGCAGTATTTT. Its protein product is CASRRLAGSTDTQYF.

The V and J genes are TRBV27 and TRBJ1-1; a weak D match, TRBD1 (5 bases). V lost 6 bases and J 1 base, leaving 12 bases between the germline ends. Germline V lookup: CDR1 MNHEY, CDR2 SMNVEV (reference sequence). The CDR3 contains 14 residues. The CDR3 DNA reads as TGTGCCAGCAGCCCCCGGGGCCCGAACACTGAAGCTTTCTTT. It translates to CASSPRGPNTEAFF.

This clone was recorded a few times. The chain carries TRBV4-1 and TRBJ2-5; 7 bases are a match to TRBD1. V shed 6 bases and J 1 base; nucleotides not matched to a gene: 5. Germline V lookup: CDR1 MGHRA, CDR2 YSYEKL. The CDR3 is 14 residues long. The CDR3 DNA reads as TGCGCCAGCAGAGCACAGGGGCCCCAAGAGACCCAGTACTTC. Translation gives CASRAQGPQETQYF.

The J gene is TRBJ2-7, the V gene TRBV5-4; weak D call: TRBD1 (6 bases). The CDR3 loop spans 15 amino acids. The V end was cut by 4 bases, the J end by 2 bases, with 16 bases between. Germline assignment: CDR1 SGHNT and CDR2 YYREEE (reference sequence). The CDR3 nucleotides are TGTGCCAGCAGCCGCATTATGGACAGCACCTACGAGCAGTACTTC. Protein sequence: CASSRIMDSTYEQYF.

In its sample, this clone was seen once. V usage is TRBV5-1 and J usage is TRBJ2-3; D perhaps matches TRBD2 (7 bases). The CDR3 contains 18 residues. Germline loops: CDR1 SGHRS, CDR2 YFSETQ. The V end lost 1 base, the J end lost 2 bases, and 20 bases lay between the germline ends. CDR3 nucleotide sequence: TGCGCCAGCAGCTTGCCTATTCTGGCGGGGGCCCTCACAGATACGCAGTATTTT. This sequence encodes CASSLPILAGALTDTQYF. Full variable domain (missing parts from reference TRBV5-1 and TRBJ2-3): KAGVTQTPRYLIKTRGQQVTLSCSPISGHRSVSWYQQTPGQGLQFLFEYFSETQRNKGNFPGRFSGRQFSNSRSEMNVSTLELGDSALYLCASSLPILAGALTDTQYFGPGTRLTVL.

The genes are TRBV2 and TRBJ2-6, with 8 bases lining up with TRBD1. CDR1 SNHLY and CDR2 FYNNEI come from the germline V gene. Unmatched junction bases numbered 1, after V lost 6 bases and J lost 0 bases. The CDR3 contains 15 residues. In DNA, the CDR3 is TGTGCCAGCAGGGACAGGGACTCTGGGGCCAACGTCCTGACTTTC. Encoded protein: CASRDRDSGANVLTF.

The V call is TRBV12-3 or TRBV12-4, the J call TRBJ2-7, with a possible D match to TRBD2 (6 bases). V shed 6 bases and J shed 2 bases, with 11 bases lying between them. The length of the CDR3 is 13 residues. CDR3 residues: CASRSWGAYEQYV. CDR3 bases: TGTGCCAGCAGATCGTGGGGGGCCTACGAGCAGTACGTC.

This clone was detected a few times. The gene calls are TRBV5-8 and TRBJ2-7, with D tentatively TRBD2 (6 bases). V lost 0 bases and J lost 3, with 10 bases in between. The CDR3 has 14 amino acids. Per the germline V gene, CDR1 is SGHTS and CDR2 is YDEGEE. The CDR3 loop reads CASSLARGYYEQYV. CDR3 DNA: TGTGCCAGCAGCTTGGCCCGGGGGTACTACGAGCAGTACGTC.

The V call is TRBV5-1, the J call TRBJ2-5, with 7 positions matching TRBD1. The CDR3 has 16 amino acids. The V and J ends lost 0 bases and 5 bases, in that order; junction bases with no gene match: 10. Germline assignment: CDR1 SGHRS and CDR2 YFSETQ. CDR3 amino acids: CASSLAATGRSETQYF. CDR3 DNA: TGCGCCAGCAGCTTGGCCGCGACAGGGCGGAGTGAGACCCAGTACTTC.

The chain couples TRBV2 to TRBJ1-2; 7 bases are a match to TRBD1. The germline CDR1 and CDR2 sequences are SNHLY and FYNNEI. This CDR3 spans 14 amino acids. V was clipped by 7 bases and J by 2 bases; unmatched bases: 7. The CDR3 reads CASTRDSENYGYTF. CDR3 DNA: TGTGCCAGCACCCGGGACAGTGAAAACTATGGCTACACCTTC.

The gene calls are TRBV7-2 and TRBJ1-3; a weak D match, TRBD1 (5 bases). The CDR3 loop spans 15 amino acids. The germline V and J ends were trimmed by 3 bases and 3 bases, with 12 bases remaining between them. The germline V gene has CDR1 SGHTA and CDR2 FQGNSA. CDR3: CASSFGGGGGNTIYF. The DNA for the CDR3 is TGTGCCAGCAGCTTCGGGGGGGGAGGTGGAAACACCATATATTTT.

This sequence joins TRBV7-6 and TRBJ1-1; possibly TRBD1 for D (6 bases). CDR1 SGHVS and CDR2 FNYEAQ come from the germline V gene. The V end lost 5 bases, the J end lost 1 base, and 14 bases lay between the germline ends. CDR3 length: 15 residues. The CDR3 region has the DNA TGTGCCAGCAGCCCAAACAAAGGGGGGAACACTGAAGCTTTCTTT. This translates into CASSPNKGGNTEAFF.

CDR3 nucleotides: TGTGCCATCAGTGGGACGGACTCCTACGAGCAGTACTTC. Translating gives CAISGTDSYEQYF. V gene TRBV10-3 combines with J gene TRBJ2-7, with D unresolved. The V and J ends lost 4 bases and 0 bases respectively, with 7 bases between them. This CDR3 is 13 amino acids long. The germline V gene has CDR1 ENHRY and CDR2 SYGVKD.

The J gene is TRBJ2-3, the V gene TRBV7-2; D gene ambiguous. Germline V gene data show CDR1 as SGHTA and CDR2 as FQGNSA. With 0 bases removed from V and 4 bases from J, the gap between germline ends came to 8 bases. CDR3 length: 14 amino acids. The CDR3 nucleotides are TGTGCCAGCAGCTTAGCGCTGGGCGCAGATACGCAGTATTTT. This codes for CASSLALGADTQYF.

The chain employs TRBV7-2 and TRBJ2-1, with 10 bases identical to TRBD2. This CDR3 has 17 residues. Germline CDR1 and CDR2: SGHTA and FQGNSA. V trimming: 1 base; J trimming: 6 bases; junction bases outside the gene matches: 9. CDR3 bases: TGTGCCAGCAGCTTAGAGGGTAGCGGGAGGCGGGGCAATGAGCAGTTCTTC. It specifies CASSLEGSGRRGNEQFF.

This clone appeared once. The genes are TRBV18 and TRBJ2-6; D unclear. V shed 6 bases and J shed 0 bases, with 0 bases lying between them. CDR3 length: 12 residues. CDR1 is KGHSH and CDR2 is LQKENI in the germline V gene. The CDR3 DNA follows: TGTGCCAGCTCCTCTGGGGCCAACGTCCTGACTTTC. Its translation is CASSSGANVLTF.